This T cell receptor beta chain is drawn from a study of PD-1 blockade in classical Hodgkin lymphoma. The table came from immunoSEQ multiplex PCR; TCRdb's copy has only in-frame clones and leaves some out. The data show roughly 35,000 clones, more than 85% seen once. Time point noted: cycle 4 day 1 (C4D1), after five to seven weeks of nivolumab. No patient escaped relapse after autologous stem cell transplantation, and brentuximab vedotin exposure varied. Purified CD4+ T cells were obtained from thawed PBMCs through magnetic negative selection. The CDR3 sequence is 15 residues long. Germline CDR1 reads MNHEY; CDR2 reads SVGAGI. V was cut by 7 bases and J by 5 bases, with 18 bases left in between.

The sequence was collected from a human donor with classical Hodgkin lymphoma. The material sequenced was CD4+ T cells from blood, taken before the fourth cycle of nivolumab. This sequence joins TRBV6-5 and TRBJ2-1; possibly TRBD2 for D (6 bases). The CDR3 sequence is CASTKRRGSNNEQFF. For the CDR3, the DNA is TGTGCCAGCACGAAACGACGGGGGTCGAACAATGAGCAGTTCTTC.